The T cell receptor beta chain under discussion was sequenced for a study of CD8 T cells in Susac syndrome. Looking at the study overall: There were Susac syndrome patients who were therapy-naive at blood draw, others on corticosteroids, and others on intravenous immunoglobulin alone. Study results and limitations: No clonal expansion appeared among CD4+ T cells in Susac patients.

The authors reverse transcribed roughly 0.5 to 1 ug RNA with random hexamers. A single record per CDR3 protein comes from TCRdb applying MiXCR to the immunoSEQ multiplex PCR reads. The data contain 200,000 to 300,000 distinct CDR3 sequences, about 96% of them singletons. The germline V gene encodes CDR1 MGHRA and CDR2 YSYEKL. V lost 0 bases, J lost 0 bases, and 0 bases stayed unmatched. This CDR3 has 16 residues. CD8+ and CD4+ blood T cells underwent TCR beta sequencing. Patients with Susac syndrome showed fulfilment of recently defined diagnostic criteria for definite or probable disease. As to this clonotype: Its antigen is currently unknown.

The sequenced sample was CD4+ T cells from PBMCs. The clonotype originates from a human donor with Susac syndrome. J is TRBJ2-4 and V is TRBV4-1; 9 bases are a match to TRBD2. CDR3 DNA sequence: TGCGCCAGCAGCCAAGAACTAGCGGGAGCCAAAAACATTCAGTACTTC. This codes for CASSQELAGAKNIQYF.